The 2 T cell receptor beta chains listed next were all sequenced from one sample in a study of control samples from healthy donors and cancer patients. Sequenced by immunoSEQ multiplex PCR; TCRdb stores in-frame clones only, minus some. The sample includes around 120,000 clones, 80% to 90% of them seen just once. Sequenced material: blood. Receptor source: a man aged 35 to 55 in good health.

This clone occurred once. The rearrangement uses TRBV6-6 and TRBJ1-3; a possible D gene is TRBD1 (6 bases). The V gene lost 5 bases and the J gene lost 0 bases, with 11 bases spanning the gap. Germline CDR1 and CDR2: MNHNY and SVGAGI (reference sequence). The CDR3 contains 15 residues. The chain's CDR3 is CASSKQGNSGNTIYF. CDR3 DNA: TGTGCCAGCAGTAAACAGGGTAACTCTGGAAACACCATATATTTT.

CDR3 bases: TGTGCCACCAGCACCCGGCGTGGGAGCAGCACAGATACGCAGTATTTT. Amino acids: CATSTRRGSSTDTQYF. The chain is built from TRBV15 and TRBJ2-3; TRBD2 might be the D (5 bases). The CDR3 is made up of 16 amino acids. V dropped 4 bases and J dropped 0 bases, with 14 bases sitting between them. Germline values: CDR1 LNHNV, CDR2 YYDKDF (reference sequence).